Below, 22 T cell receptor beta chains from the same sample are listed, as sequenced in a study of blood T cell repertoires in COVID-19. Repertoires were generated with immunoSEQ multiplex PCR, while TCRdb's copy carries only in-frame clones and drops some. The table lists more than 15,000 clones, roughly 86% of them singletons. Material for sequencing was peripheral blood. Receptor source: a human donor in a cohort sampled during active COVID-19. The donor label of this sample is uncertain.

The chain employs TRBV27 and TRBJ2-7, with 7 nucleotides matching TRBD1. CDR1 is MNHEY, CDR2 SMNVEV, per germline (reference sequence). The CDR3 spans 15 residues. V was clipped by 2 bases and J by 6 bases; unmatched bases: 10. The DNA of the CDR3 is TGTGCCAGCAGTTTAAGCGCCCAATACAGGGGCGAGCAGTACTTC. It codes for CASSLSAQYRGEQYF.

The rearrangement links TRBV6-5 to TRBJ1-1; D gene unclear. Trimming stripped 4 bases from V and 5 bases from J, with 11 bases between. CDR1 MNHEY and CDR2 SVGAGI come from the germline V gene. The CDR3 covers 13 residues. The CDR3 sequence is CASSSPRRTEAFF. The CDR3 nucleotides are TGTGCCAGCAGTTCCCCTAGGCGAACTGAAGCTTTCTTT.

This clone was counted only a few times. This rearrangement joins TRBV7-6 to TRBJ2-7, with D uncertain. V lost 3 bases and J lost 3, with 9 bases in between. Germline loops: CDR1 SGHVS, CDR2 FNYEAQ. The CDR3 totals 13 residues. CDR3 loop: CASSLGQHYEQYF. For the CDR3, the DNA is TGTGCCAGCAGCTTGGGCCAACACTACGAGCAGTACTTC.

This chain uses TRBV19 with TRBJ2-5, with D perhaps matching TRBD1 (6 bases). Germline loops: CDR1 LNHDA, CDR2 SQIVND (reference sequence). Trimming took off 3 bases at V and 5 bases at J, with 19 bases between the two ends. The CDR3 totals 16 residues. CDR3 protein: CASSMSGNRDPETQYF. In DNA, the CDR3 is TGTGCCAGTAGTATGTCTGGGAACAGGGATCCCGAGACCCAGTACTTC. The whole variable domain, remainder taken from reference TRBV19 and TRBJ2-5, is DGGITQSPKYLFRKEGQNVTLSCEQNLNHDAMYWYRQDPGQGLRLIYYSQIVNDFQKGDIAEGYSVSREKKESFPLTVTSAQKNPTAFYLCASSMSGNRDPETQYFGPGTRLLVL.

This clone was counted a single time. The chain couples TRBV29-1 to TRBJ2-1; D is undetermined. The CDR3 runs 14 residues. V dropped 5 bases and J dropped 0 bases, with 11 bases sitting between them. The germline CDR1 and CDR2 sequences are SQVTM and ANQGSEA. The CDR3 DNA reads as TGCAGCGTTCCGGGTCCTAGCTCCTACAATGAGCAGTTCTTC. This codes for CSVPGPSSYNEQFF.

The chain recombines TRBV6-1 with TRBJ1-2, with D possibly matching TRBD1 (6 bases). The length of the CDR3 is 13 residues. Germline CDR1 and CDR2: MNHNS and SASEGT. Deletions cut 3 bases from V and 3 bases from J, with 8 bases between. The chain's CDR3 is CASSETGYYGYTF. CDR3 nucleotides: TGTGCCAGCAGTGAGACAGGCTACTATGGCTACACCTTC.

The chain recombines TRBV12-3 or TRBV12-4 with TRBJ1-1, with D tentatively TRBD1 (6 bases). Trimming left V 7 bases short and J 5 bases short, with 14 bases between. The length of the CDR3 is 13 residues. Here the CDR3 reads CASTLGGATEAFF. Here the CDR3 DNA reads TGTGCCAGCACCCTCGGGGGGGCTACTGAAGCTTTCTTT.

CDR3 in amino acids: CAIRDSGRGSRTDTQYF. In nucleotides, the CDR3 is TGTGCCATCAGGGATAGCGGGAGAGGGAGTCGCACAGATACGCAGTATTTT. The chain uses TRBV10-3 and TRBJ2-3; TRBD2 matches 9 bases. Looked up from germline, CDR1 is ENHRY and CDR2 is SYGVKD. Germline trimming cut 6 bases from V and 1 base from J; bases unmatched to any gene: 11. This CDR3 has 17 residues.

In this sample, this clone turned up once. The J gene is TRBJ2-1, the V gene TRBV3-1 (or the pseudogene TRBV3-2), with D perhaps TRBD1 (6 bases). CDR1 and CDR2 from the germline V gene are LGHDT and YNNKEL (reference sequence). The CDR3 sequence is 13 residues long. V lost 4 bases, J lost 9 bases, and 13 bases lay in between. The chain's CDR3 is CASSLYTGFEQFF. The CDR3, as DNA: TGTGCCAGCAGCCTTTACACAGGGTTTGAGCAGTTCTTC.

In nucleotides, the CDR3 is TGTGCCAGCAGCTTACAGGGGGCACTGTATGAGACCCAGTACTTC. This translates into CASSLQGALYETQYF. The chain is built from TRBV5-6 and TRBJ2-5, with 9 bases aligning to TRBD1. The trim removed 2 bases at V and 5 bases at J, leaving 7 bases unmatched. The germline V gene has CDR1 SGHDT and CDR2 YYEEEE. The CDR3 runs 15 residues. The full variable domain, its missing parts supplied by reference TRBV5-6 and TRBJ2-5, is DAGVTQSPTHLIKTRGQQVTLRCSPKSGHDTVSWYQQALGQGPQFIFQYYEEEERQRGNFPDRFSGHQFPNYSSELNVNALLLGDSALYLCASSLQGALYETQYFGPGTRLLVL.

The rearrangement uses TRBV6-1 and TRBJ2-7; 11 bases fit TRBD1. This CDR3 is 15 amino acids long. V was pared by 3 bases and J by 5 bases, with 6 bases of the junction left unmatched. Germline CDR1 is MNHNS and CDR2 is SASEGT. Here the CDR3 reads CASSERTGGRNEQYF. CDR3 bases: TGTGCCAGCAGTGAGAGGACAGGGGGCCGGAACGAGCAGTACTTC.

The chain recombines TRBV27 with TRBJ2-3, with TRBD1 matching 8 bases. The CDR3 totals 15 residues. V shed 2 bases, J shed 5 bases, and the junction held 6 bases outside the gene matches. The germline V gene encodes CDR1 MNHEY and CDR2 SMNVEV (reference sequence). The CDR3 DNA sequence: TGTGCCAGCAGTTTAACAGGGGGGAGAGTAGATACGCAGTATTTT. Its protein product is CASSLTGGRVDTQYF.

The chain employs TRBV7-8 and TRBJ1-1, with D possibly matching TRBD1 (5 bases). The CDR3 is made up of 15 amino acids. V was shortened by 5 bases and J by 6 bases, with 19 bases between the two germline ends. Germline V gene lookup returns CDR1 SGHVS and CDR2 FQNEAQ. DNA of the CDR3: TGTGCCAGCAGCCCTTCGGGGGGTAGCCATGCTGAAGCTTTCTTT. Amino acids: CASSPSGGSHAEAFF.

The chain couples TRBV25-1 to TRBJ1-1; D is possibly TRBD1 (6 bases). This CDR3 has 13 residues. V lost 5 bases and J 5 bases, leaving 12 bases between the germline ends. The germline V gene has CDR1 MGHDK and CDR2 SYGVNS. The CDR3: CASSKQGLTEAFF. In nucleotides, the CDR3 is TGTGCCAGCAGTAAGCAGGGGTTGACTGAAGCTTTCTTT.

This chain connects TRBV15 to TRBJ1-4, with unresolved D. Germline V CDR1 and CDR2: LNHNV, YYDKDF (reference sequence). This CDR3 has 15 residues. The V end was cut by 1 base, the J end by 8 bases, with 14 bases between. The CDR3 is CATSRGRARREKLFF. In nucleotides, the CDR3 is TGTGCCACCAGCAGAGGGCGGGCACGAAGGGAAAAACTGTTTTTT.

This sequence joins TRBV7-9 and TRBJ2-7; 7 nucleotides agree with TRBD1. J gave up 7 bases and V 4 bases, and 10 bases lay outside the gene matches. Germline V gene data show CDR1 as SEHNR and CDR2 as FQNEAQ (reference sequence). There are 14 residues in the CDR3. CDR3 nucleotides: TGTGCCAGCAGCTGGGGACAGTCAACGGGAGAGCAGTACTTC. It specifies CASSWGQSTGEQYF.

V is TRBV7-9 and J is TRBJ2-3; D remains unclear. V lost 5 bases to trimming and J lost 1 base, with 10 bases between them. There are 14 residues in the CDR3. The germline V gene has CDR1 SEHNR and CDR2 FQNEAQ (reference sequence). The chain's CDR3 is CASSKGRGTDTQYF. The CDR3 nucleotides read TGTGCCAGCAGCAAAGGTCGGGGCACAGATACGCAGTATTTT. The complete variable domain, with remaining parts taken from reference TRBV7-9 and TRBJ2-3, reads DTGVSQNPRHKITKRGQNVTFRCDPISEHNRLYWYRQTLGQGPEFLTYFQNEAQLEKSRLLSDRFSAERPKGSFSTLEIQRTEQGDSAMYLCASSKGRGTDTQYFGPGTRLTVL.

The genes are TRBV5-4 and TRBJ1-6, with 8 bases identical to TRBD1. The CDR3 contains 15 residues. The ends lost 4 bases at V and 6 bases at J; junction bases unmatched: 6. Germline V lookup: CDR1 SGHNT, CDR2 YYREEE (reference sequence). CDR3 in DNA: TGTGCCAGCAGCGCCGGAGACAGGGGTAATTCACCCCTCCACTTT. It translates to CASSAGDRGNSPLHF.

The chain combines TRBV6-5 with TRBJ1-2; 8 bases fit TRBD1. CDR1 and CDR2 (germline): MNHEY, SVGAGI. V was clipped by 4 bases and J by 8 bases; unmatched bases: 12. CDR3 size: 15 residues. CDR3 DNA: TGTGCCAGCAGTTCGACCGGGACAGGAGCCTCGGGCTACACCTTC. This gives the protein CASSSTGTGASGYTF.

This rearrangement joins TRBV12-3 or TRBV12-4 to TRBJ2-3, with TRBD1 matching 7 bases. The CDR3 length is 13 residues. With V trimmed by 4 bases and J by 11 bases, 9 bases remained unmatched. CDR3 sequence (DNA): TGTGCCAGCAGTTCCGGGACAGCTGAAAGGCAGTATTTT. Translating gives CASSSGTAERQYF.

The rearrangement links TRBV2 to TRBJ2-3; D remains unclear. The CDR3 spans 14 residues. V shed 6 bases and J shed 0 bases, with 10 bases lying between them. Germline CDR1 reads SNHLY; CDR2 reads FYNNEI. CDR3 loop: CASSWQVSTDTQYF. For the CDR3, the DNA is TGTGCCAGCAGCTGGCAGGTTAGCACAGATACGCAGTATTTT.

V and J are TRBV10-1 and TRBJ2-5; 9 nucleotides align to TRBD2. Germline V gene sequence: CDR1 WNHNN, CDR2 SYGVQD (reference sequence). The CDR3 is 15 amino acids. Trimming cost V 5 bases and J 1 base; bases outside gene matches: 5. The CDR3 reads CASSPTTSGQETQYF. For the CDR3, the DNA is TGCGCCAGCAGTCCTACGACTAGCGGCCAAGAGACCCAGTACTTC.